The T cell receptor (beta chain) described here comes from a study of T cell changes during pregnancy in multiple sclerosis. This table comes from immunoSEQ multiplex PCR, and its TCRdb copy is limited to in-frame clones, with some not included. The profile shows 70,000 or so clones, 85% to 95% of them singletons. This specimen consisted of peripheral blood, obtained in the third trimester of pregnancy. This TCR came from a female donor in good health, enrolled as a control in a pregnancy study.

The CDR3 loop reads CASSSLQVNSGANVLTF. CDR3 coding DNA: TGTGCCAGCAGTTCCTTACAGGTAAACTCTGGGGCCAACGTCCTGACTTTC. The genes are TRBV27 and TRBJ2-6; D is perhaps TRBD1 (5 bases). The V end lost 4 bases, the J end lost 0 bases, and 13 bases lay between the germline ends. The CDR3 spans 17 residues. Germline V lookup: CDR1 MNHEY, CDR2 SMNVEV (reference sequence). Together with reference TRBV27 and TRBJ2-6, the CDR3 gives the full variable domain: EAQVTQNPRYLITVTGKKLTVTCSQNMNHEYMSWYRQDPGLGLRQIYYSMNVEVTDKGDVPEGYKVSRKEKRNFPLILESPSPNQTSLYFCASSSLQVNSGANVLTFGAGSRLTVL.